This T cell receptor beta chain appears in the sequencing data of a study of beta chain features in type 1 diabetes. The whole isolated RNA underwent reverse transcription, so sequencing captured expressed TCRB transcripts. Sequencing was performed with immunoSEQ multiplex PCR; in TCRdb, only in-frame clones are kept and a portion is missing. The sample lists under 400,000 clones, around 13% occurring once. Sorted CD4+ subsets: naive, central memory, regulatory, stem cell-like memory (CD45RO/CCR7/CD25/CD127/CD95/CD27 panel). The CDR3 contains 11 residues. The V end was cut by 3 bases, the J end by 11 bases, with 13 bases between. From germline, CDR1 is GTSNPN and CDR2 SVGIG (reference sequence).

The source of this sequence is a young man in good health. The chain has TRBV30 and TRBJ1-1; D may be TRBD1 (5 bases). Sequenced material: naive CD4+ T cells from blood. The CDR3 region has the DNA TGTGCCTGGAGCGGCTGGGGCTCGGCTTTCTTT. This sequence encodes CAWSGWGSAFF. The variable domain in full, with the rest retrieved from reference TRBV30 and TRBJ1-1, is SQTIHQWPATLVQPVGSPLSLECTVEGTSNPNLYWYRQAAGRGLQLLFYSVGIGQISSEVPQNLSASRPQDRQFILSSKKLLLSDSGFYLCAWSGWGSAFFGQGTRLTVV.